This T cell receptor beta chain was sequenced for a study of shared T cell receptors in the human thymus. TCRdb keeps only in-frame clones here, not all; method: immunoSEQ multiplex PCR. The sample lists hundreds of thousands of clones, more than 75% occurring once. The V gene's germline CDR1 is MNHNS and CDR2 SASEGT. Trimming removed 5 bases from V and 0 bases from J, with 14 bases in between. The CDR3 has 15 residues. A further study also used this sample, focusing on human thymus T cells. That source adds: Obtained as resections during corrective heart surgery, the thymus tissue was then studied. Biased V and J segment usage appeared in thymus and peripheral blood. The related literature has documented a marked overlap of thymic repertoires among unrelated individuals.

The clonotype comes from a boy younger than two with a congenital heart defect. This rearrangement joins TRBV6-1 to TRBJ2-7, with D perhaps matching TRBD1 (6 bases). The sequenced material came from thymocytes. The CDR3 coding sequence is TGTGCCAGCAGTAAACGGACAGCCCCCTCCTACGAGCAGTACTTC. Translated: CASSKRTAPSYEQYF.